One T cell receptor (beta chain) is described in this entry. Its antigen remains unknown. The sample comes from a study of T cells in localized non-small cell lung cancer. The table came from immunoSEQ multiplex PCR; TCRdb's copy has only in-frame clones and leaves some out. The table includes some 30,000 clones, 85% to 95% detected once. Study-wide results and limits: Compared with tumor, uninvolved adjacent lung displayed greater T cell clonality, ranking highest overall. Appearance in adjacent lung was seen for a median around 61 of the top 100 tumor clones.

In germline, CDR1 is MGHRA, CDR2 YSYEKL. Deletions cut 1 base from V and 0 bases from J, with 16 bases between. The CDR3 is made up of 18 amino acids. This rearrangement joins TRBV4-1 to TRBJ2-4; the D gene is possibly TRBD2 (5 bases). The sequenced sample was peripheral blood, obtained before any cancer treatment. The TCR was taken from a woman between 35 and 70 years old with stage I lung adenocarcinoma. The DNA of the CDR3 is TGCGCCAGCAGCCAAGTAGGGAGAGTTCTCCTAGCCAAAAACATTCAGTACTTC. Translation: CASSQVGRVLLAKNIQYF.